The T cell receptor beta chain described here comes from a study of blood T cell repertoires in COVID-19. The CDR3 totals 14 residues. Looked up from germline, CDR1 is SGHAT and CDR2 is FQNNGV. V was clipped by 5 bases and J by 7 bases; unmatched bases: 7. Assay used: immunoSEQ multiplex PCR; TCRdb lists only in-frame clones, some missing. The sample records a few hundred thousand clones, 88% being singletons. Source material: peripheral blood. V and J are TRBV11-2 and TRBJ2-5; TRBD2 matches 10 bases. The clonotype comes from a woman aged 25 to 39 with COVID-19, enrolled during active disease. This CDR3 reads CASSENLAGGTQYF. CDR3 nucleotides: TGTGCCAGCAGCGAGAATTTAGCGGGAGGGACCCAGTACTTC.